Below, 3 T cell receptor beta chains from the same sample are listed, as sequenced in a study of blood T cell repertoires in COVID-19. Method: immunoSEQ multiplex PCR; TCRdb's copy keeps in-frame clones and lacks some. This table has around 400,000 clones, around 87% appearing once. The sequenced material came from peripheral blood. These receptors came from a woman aged 60-75 years with COVID-19, enrolled during active disease.

Remarks on this clone: A much larger clone lies a single base off, so this may be a read error. This CDR3 is also generated by other DNA sequences in the sample. The V call is TRBV19, the J call TRBJ1-1, with D uncertain. V lost 5 bases and J 0 bases, leaving 7 bases between the germline ends. Germline V gives CDR1 LNHDA, CDR2 SQIVND (reference sequence). The CDR3 consists of 13 residues. CDR3 residues: CASSFTLNTEAFF. DNA for the CDR3: TGTGCCAGTAGTTTTACATTGAACACTGAAGCTTTCTTT.

This rearrangement joins TRBV9 to TRBJ2-1, with TRBD1 as a possible D gene (6 bases). Germline CDR1 reads SGDLS; CDR2 reads YYNGEE. Trimming took off 3 bases at V and 8 bases at J, with 9 bases between the two ends. There are 12 residues in the CDR3. This chain's CDR3 is CASSGNRDEQFF. The CDR3 region has the DNA TGTGCCAGCAGCGGAAACAGGGATGAGCAGTTCTTC.

The chain joins TRBV6-6 to TRBJ2-1, with a possible D match to TRBD2 (6 bases). Trimming stripped 5 bases from V and 6 bases from J, with 14 bases between. The CDR3 runs 14 residues. Looked up from germline, CDR1 is MNHNY and CDR2 is SVGAGI (reference sequence). CDR3 sequence reads: CASSPPVEGNEQFF. The CDR3 region has the DNA TGTGCCAGCAGTCCCCCCGTGGAGGGCAATGAGCAGTTCTTC.